This T cell receptor beta chain was retrieved from a study of blood T cell repertoires in COVID-19. About the research overall: Whether acute or convalescent, the COVID-19 samples came from the United States, Italy and Spain. Sources were T cells, B-cell-depleted T cells, or PBMCs; the material itself was cDNA or gDNA.

Original processing methods: Estimates of nucleated cell counts were drawn from the amplification of reference gene primers. Libraries were prepared by immunoSEQ multiplex PCR; TCRdb keeps only in-frame clonotypes and omits some of them. That table gives V, J and clone size, and the DNA gave D and trimming. The sample consists of roughly 330,000 clones, roughly 90% of them appearing once. Germline loops: CDR1 SGHTA, CDR2 FQGNSA. The V gene lost 4 bases and the J gene lost 10 bases, with 16 bases spanning the gap. The CDR3 sequence is 13 residues long. The chain combines TRBV7-2 with TRBJ2-5, with D unclear. Sequenced: peripheral blood. This receptor was obtained from a woman between 50 and 59 years old with active or convalescent COVID-19. CDR3 in amino acids: CASSSPGFLGQYF. CDR3 nucleotide sequence: TGTGCCAGCAGCTCCCCGGGTTTTTTGGGCCAGTACTTC.